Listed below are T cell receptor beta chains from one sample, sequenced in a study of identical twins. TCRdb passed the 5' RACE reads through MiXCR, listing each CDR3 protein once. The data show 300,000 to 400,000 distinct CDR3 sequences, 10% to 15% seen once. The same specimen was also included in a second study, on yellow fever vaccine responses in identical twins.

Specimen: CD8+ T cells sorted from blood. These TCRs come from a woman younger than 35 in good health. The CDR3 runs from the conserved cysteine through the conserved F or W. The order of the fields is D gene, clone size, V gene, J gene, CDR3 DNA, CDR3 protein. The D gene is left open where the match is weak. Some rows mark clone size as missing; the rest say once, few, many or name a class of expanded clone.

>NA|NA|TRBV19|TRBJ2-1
TGTGCCAGTAGGACTGGGGTCTTGGGCTACAATGAGCAGTTCTTC
CASRTGVLGYNEQFF
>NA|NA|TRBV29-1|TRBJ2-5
TGCAGCGTTGATAGGTCAGCCCATTTCCAAGAGACCCAGTACTTC
CSVDRSAHFQETQYF
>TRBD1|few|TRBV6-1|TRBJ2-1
TGTGCCGCAGGGGGCGAGACTAGACTCAATGAGCAGTTCTTC
CAAGGETRLNEQFF
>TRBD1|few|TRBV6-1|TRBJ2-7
TGTGCCAGCATCGGGACAGGGGCCGTGGGATTCTCCTACGAGCAGTACTTC
CASIGTGAVGFSYEQYF
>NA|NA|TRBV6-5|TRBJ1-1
TGTGCCAGCAGTTTCACAGGGCACACTGAAGCTTTCTTT
CASSFTGHTEAFF
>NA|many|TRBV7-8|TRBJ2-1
TGTGCCAGCAGCCTCGGGACTCCCTACAATGAGCAGTTCTTC
CASSLGTPYNEQFF
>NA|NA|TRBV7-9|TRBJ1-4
TGTGCCAGCAGCTCCACCTACAGGGACGTGGATGAAAAACTGTTTTTT
CASSSTYRDVDEKLFF
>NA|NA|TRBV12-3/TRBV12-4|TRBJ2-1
TGTGCCAGCAGCCCGGGACCCACCAATGAGCAGTTCTTC
CASSPGPTNEQFF
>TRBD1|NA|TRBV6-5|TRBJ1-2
TGTGCCAGCAGTTATGGACAGGGGGCGCACGGCTACACCTTC
CASSYGQGAHGYTF
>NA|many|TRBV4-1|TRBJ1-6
TGCGCCAGCAGCCAAGAGGTGGGGGTGAGGATTAATTCACCCCTCCACTTT
CASSQEVGVRINSPLHF
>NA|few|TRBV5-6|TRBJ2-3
TGTGCCAGCAGCTTGGCCAAGATACTCCCGGATACGCAGTATTTT
CASSLAKILPDTQYF